This is a list of T cell receptor beta chains from one sample in a study of cytomegalovirus exposure and HLA in healthy donors. Libraries were prepared by immunoSEQ multiplex PCR; TCRdb keeps only in-frame clonotypes and omits some of them. The table for this sample gives more than 40,000 clones. The sample consisted of PBMCs. The receptors come from a female donor in good health and CMV-seronegative. CDR3s include the opening cysteine and the closing phenylalanine or tryptophan. The D gene is left open where the match is weak.

J gene,D gene,V gene,CDR3 protein,CDR3 DNA
TRBJ1-2,.,TRBV6-6,CASLMGQYGYTF,TGTGCCAGCCTTATGGGGCAATATGGCTACACCTTC
TRBJ2-2,TRBD2,TRBV9,CASSVVAGGAGELFF,TGTGCCAGCAGCGTAGTTGCGGGAGGGGCCGGGGAGCTGTTTTTT
TRBJ1-1,.,TRBV6-5,CASSYSGVNTEAFF,TGTGCCAGCAGTTACTCGGGAGTGAACACTGAAGCTTTCTTT
TRBJ1-1,TRBD1,TRBV5-1,CASSLGGTGGTEAFF,TGCGCCAGCAGCTTGGGGGGGACAGGGGGCACTGAAGCTTTCTTT
TRBJ2-7,.,TRBV5-6,CASSLRGYQYF,TGTGCCAGCAGCTTAAGGGGCTACCAGTACTTC
TRBJ2-1,TRBD2,TRBV29-1,CSVGLAPVSYNEQFF,TGCAGCGTTGGACTAGCGCCCGTCTCCTACAATGAGCAGTTCTTC
TRBJ2-3,TRBD1,TRBV4-1,CASSLTGTGDTQYF,TGCGCCAGCAGCCTGACAGGGACCGGGGATACGCAGTATTTT
TRBJ1-1,.,TRBV5-6,CASSWWGLLNTEAFF,TGTGCCAGCAGCTGGTGGGGGCTGCTGAACACTGAAGCTTTCTTT
TRBJ2-7,.,TRBV7-3,CASSRTGVYEQYF,TGTGCCAGCAGCCGGACGGGGGTGTACGAGCAGTACTTC
TRBJ2-7,TRBD1,TRBV12-5,CASGLVGTVSYEQYF,TGTGCTAGTGGTTTGGTAGGGACAGTCTCCTACGAGCAGTACTTC
TRBJ2-1,TRBD1,TRBV5-4,CASSSRQGAGEQFF,TGTGCCAGCAGCTCCCGACAGGGGGCCGGTGAGCAGTTCTTC
TRBJ1-1,.,TRBV7-3,CASSLGGFVTEAFF,TGTGCCAGCAGCTTAGGAGGGTTCGTCACTGAAGCTTTCTTT
TRBJ2-7,.,TRBV6-5,CASSKDRLSAYEQYF,TGTGCCAGCAGCAAGGACAGATTAAGCGCCTACGAGCAGTACTTC
TRBJ2-7,.,TRBV11-2,CASGISGNYEQYF,TGTGCCAGCGGCATTAGCGGTAATTACGAGCAGTACTTC
TRBJ2-7,.,TRBV5-1,CASSLSLSPYEQYF,TGCGCCAGCAGCTTGTCGCTCAGTCCCTACGAGCAGTACTTC
TRBJ2-3,TRBD2,TRBV30,CAWSALAGVSDTQYF,TGTGCCTGGAGTGCCCTAGCGGGAGTGAGCGATACGCAGTATTTT
TRBJ2-7,TRBD2,TRBV27,CASSLDRSGRGGEQYF,TGTGCCAGCAGTTTAGATCGGAGCGGCCGGGGGGGCGAGCAGTACTTC
TRBJ2-6,TRBD1,TRBV30,CACTPGQGFAGANVLTF,TGTGCCTGCACGCCGGGACAGGGATTTGCTGGGGCCAACGTCCTGACTTTC
TRBJ1-2,TRBD1,TRBV29-1,CSVRGQGAAGYTF,TGCAGCGTTCGGGGGCAGGGGGCAGCTGGCTACACCTTC
TRBJ2-1,TRBD2,TRBV7-9,CASSLDAGGVNNEQFF,TGTGCCAGCAGCTTAGACGCGGGGGGGGTAAACAATGAGCAGTTCTTC
TRBJ1-1,TRBD1,TRBV6-5,CASGLGDRGTEAFF,TGTGCCAGCGGGCTCGGGGACAGGGGCACTGAAGCTTTCTTT
TRBJ1-2,.,TRBV9,CASSVGGIYGYTF,TGTGCCAGCAGCGTAGGAGGGATCTATGGCTACACCTTC
TRBJ2-3,TRBD2,TRBV5-1,CASSHGTSGALTDTQYF,TGCGCCAGCAGCCATGGGACTAGCGGGGCCCTCACAGATACGCAGTATTTT
TRBJ1-5,TRBD1,TRBV6-1,CASTADRVDQPQHF,TGTGCCAGCACCGCGGACAGGGTCGATCAGCCCCAGCATTTT
TRBJ1-4,TRBD1,TRBV5-5,CASSIGTGDEKLFF,TGTGCCAGCAGTATCGGGACAGGGGATGAAAAACTGTTTTTT
TRBJ2-7,TRBD1,TRBV27,CASRPGQGIFSSYEQYF,TGTGCCAGCAGGCCGGGACAGGGAATTTTCAGCTCCTACGAGCAGTACTTC
TRBJ1-2,.,TRBV10-3,CAATPTAVSGYTF,TGTGCCGCGACACCTACAGCAGTCAGTGGCTACACCTTC
TRBJ2-7,.,TRBV30,CAWSKGNHEQYF,TGTGCCTGGAGTAAGGGGAACCACGAGCAGTACTTC
TRBJ2-2,TRBD2,TRBV5-1,CASSSLAANTGELFF,TGCGCCAGCAGCTCGCTAGCGGCGAACACCGGGGAGCTGTTTTTT
TRBJ1-2,.,TRBV30,CAWNYPDSANHYGYTF,TGTGCCTGGAATTACCCCGACTCGGCCAATCACTATGGCTACACCTTC
TRBJ2-7,.,TRBV11-3,CASSLVGSSYEQYF,TGTGCCAGCAGCTTAGTTGGGAGCTCCTACGAGCAGTACTTC
TRBJ1-1,TRBD1,TRBV19,CASSPQFRGRMNTEAFF,TGTGCCAGTAGTCCCCAGTTTAGGGGGCGCATGAACACTGAAGCTTTCTTT
TRBJ2-2,.,TRBV15,CATSRDGPFYSYTGELFF,TGTGCCACCAGCAGAGATGGTCCCTTTTACTCGTACACCGGGGAGCTGTTTTTT
TRBJ1-2,.,TRBV5-1,CASSLVDPGECTF,TGCGCCAGCAGCTTGGTCGATCCAGGGGAATGCACCTTC
TRBJ1-1,TRBD1,TRBV7-3,CASSLSGTGLEAFF,TGTGCCAGCAGCTTATCCGGGACAGGCCTTGAAGCTTTCTTT
TRBJ2-2,TRBD2,TRBV19,CASSSPGGSNTGELFF,TGTGCCAGTAGCAGCCCGGGGGGATCGAACACCGGGGAGCTGTTTTTT
TRBJ1-4,.,TRBV6-5,CASRDTGFVGEKLFF,TGTGCCAGCAGGGACACAGGGTTCGTGGGTGAAAAACTGTTTTTT
TRBJ2-2,TRBD2,TRBV6-6,CASRSSGRGGGELFF,TGTGCCAGCAGAAGTAGCGGGAGGGGCGGCGGGGAGCTGTTTTTT
TRBJ1-2,.,TRBV13,CASSLGQSGPANYGYTF,TGTGCCAGCAGCTTAGGACAATCAGGGCCAGCTAACTATGGCTACACCTTC
TRBJ2-1,.,TRBV9,CASSALGRLSYNEQFF,TGTGCCAGCAGCGCTTTGGGGCGCCTCTCCTACAATGAGCAGTTCTTC
TRBJ2-1,.,TRBV6-5,CASSYSGGGKQFF,TGTGCCAGCAGTTACTCGGGAGGGGGAAAGCAGTTCTTC
TRBJ2-7,.,TRBV6-1,CASSEAPSGGLYEQYF,TGTGCCAGCAGTGAAGCCCCCTCCGGCGGGCTCTACGAGCAGTACTTC
TRBJ2-3,TRBD2,TRBV9,CASSVSAGGPDTQYF,TGTGCCAGCAGCGTAAGTGCGGGGGGACCAGATACGCAGTATTTT
TRBJ2-7,.,TRBV30,CAWSPGGSQISYEQYF,TGTGCCTGGAGCCCAGGTGGGTCCCAAATCTCCTACGAGCAGTACTTC
TRBJ2-7,TRBD1,TRBV30,CAWNPGQGVHEQYF,TGTGCCTGGAACCCGGGACAGGGGGTCCACGAGCAGTACTTC